Listed here are 14 T cell receptor beta chains from one sample, sequenced in a study of blood T cell repertoires in COVID-19 (TCRdb year 2020). Libraries came from the immunoSEQ multiplex PCR assay. This is the immuneACCESS table as TCRdb keeps it, with only in-frame sequences that have V and J called. A part of the clones is gone; compared with another copy, unresolved V genes explain less than half, and the rest is unexplained. The sample table lists around 31,000 clones, around 90% of them with a count of one. In total, the top ten clones hold 7.9% of the sample. Material: peripheral blood. The origin of the receptors is a man in his fifties or sixties with COVID-19, enrolled during active disease.

J is TRBJ2-5 and V is TRBV21-1; TRBD2 is the table's D call and was not checked against the DNA. TRBV21-1 is classified as a pseudogene. The CDR3 consists of 22 residues. The CDR3 sequence is CASSKGGGLAAKPETYQETQYF. The CDR3 DNA sequence: TGTGCCAGCAGCAAAGGGGGGGGACTAGCGGCAAAACCAGAAACGTACCAAGAGACCCAGTACTTC.

CDR3 coding DNA: TGTGCCAGCAGCCACAGGGGGAATAATTCACCCCTCCACTTT. Translation gives CASSHRGNNSPLHF. This rearrangement joins TRBV11-1 to TRBJ1-6; 8 nucleotides agree with TRBD1. Losses at the gene ends were 5 bases for V and 5 bases for J; bases not matched to a gene: 2. This CDR3 region has 14 residues. Germline V gene data show CDR1 as SGHAT and CDR2 as FQDESV (reference sequence).

This chain connects TRBV5-1 to TRBJ2-1, with TRBD2 identical over 8 bases. CDR1 and CDR2 (germline): SGHRS, YFSETQ. The junction had 2 bases not matched to a gene; V was cut back by 1 base and J by 2 bases. CDR3 size: 15 residues. The CDR3 bases are TGCGCCAGCAGCTTGACGCGGGAGGCCTACAATGAGCAGTTCTTC. Its translation: CASSLTREAYNEQFF.

This sequence joins TRBV5-8 and TRBJ1-2, with D possibly TRBD1 on 5 matching bases. CDR1 SGHTS and CDR2 YDEGEE come from the germline V gene. The CDR3 length is 14 residues. Trimming stripped 4 bases from V and 4 bases from J, with 14 bases between. The CDR3 here is CASSRGQGAYGYTF. Written as DNA, the CDR3 is TGTGCCAGCAGCCGAGGCCAGGGCGCCTATGGCTACACCTTC.

V usage is TRBV19 and J usage is TRBJ1-5; 8 bases are shared with TRBD1. J lost 7 bases, V lost 3 bases, and 11 bases had no gene match. CDR3 length equals 16 residues. Germline V gene data show CDR1 as LNHDA and CDR2 as SQIVND (reference sequence). DNA for the CDR3: TGTGCCAGTAGTATCCTGAGACAGGGGAAGAGGCAGCCCCAGCATTTT. Translating gives CASSILRQGKRQPQHF.

V gene TRBV28 combines with J gene TRBJ1-5; D possibly corresponds to TRBD1 (6 bases). Trimming stripped 5 bases from V and 3 bases from J, with 14 bases between. Germline lookup yields CDR1 MDHEN and CDR2 SYDVKM. The CDR3 runs 15 residues. For the CDR3, the DNA is TGTGCCAGCAGTCCCTGGACAGTGTCCAATCAGCCCCAGCATTTT. It is translated as CASSPWTVSNQPQHF.

V and J are TRBV12-3 or TRBV12-4 and TRBJ2-7, with D unresolved. Deletions cut 1 base from V and 2 bases from J, with 6 bases between. This CDR3 is 13 amino acids long. CDR3 DNA: TGTGCCAGCAGTTTAGACATCCCCTACGAGCAGTACTTC. This translates into CASSLDIPYEQYF.

The chain employs TRBV6-5 and TRBJ1-1; TRBD1 aligns across 8 bases. Trimming took 6 bases from V and 7 from J; bases not matched to a gene: 10. The CDR3 spans 14 residues. Germline lookup yields CDR1 MNHEY and CDR2 SVGAGI. CDR3 DNA: TGTGCCAGCAGAGCCGACAGGGGATCCTTTGAAGCTTTCTTT. This gives the protein CASRADRGSFEAFF.

The V call is TRBV4-2, the J call TRBJ1-1, with 7 bases lining up with TRBD1. CDR1 and CDR2 (germline): LGHNA, YNFKEQ. The V gene end was trimmed by 4 bases and the J gene end by 11 bases; junction bases not matched to a gene: 13. The CDR3 spans 14 residues. CDR3 residues: CASSRRQTGTLAFF. CDR3 nucleotides: TGTGCCAGCAGCCGAAGACAGACAGGGACTTTGGCTTTCTTT.

DNA of the CDR3: TGTGCCAGCAGCTACATTGGGGGAGGGGTTCAGGAGACCCAGTACTTC. Its protein product is CASSYIGGGVQETQYF. This chain uses TRBV6-6 with TRBJ2-5, with TRBD2 identical over 7 bases. The CDR3 runs 16 residues. Germline CDR1 and CDR2: MNHNY and SVGAGI (reference sequence). With V trimmed by 6 bases and J by 5 bases, 15 bases remained unmatched.

The gene calls are TRBV15 and TRBJ1-4; 7 bases map to TRBD1. The CDR3 sequence is 15 residues long. Losses at the gene ends were 0 bases for V and 8 bases for J; bases not matched to a gene: 6. Germline V lookup: CDR1 LNHNV, CDR2 YYDKDF (reference sequence). CDR3 sequence (DNA): TGTGCCACCAGCAGAGATAAGGGGGCGGAGGAAAAACTGTTTTTT. It is translated as CATSRDKGAEEKLFF.

The chain joins TRBV5-4 to TRBJ1-1, with TRBD1 matching over 8 bases. Germline lookup yields CDR1 SGHNT and CDR2 YYREEE (reference sequence). CDR3 length equals 14 residues. V lost 0 bases and J lost 4; bases outside the gene matches: 2. This CDR3 is CASSLVTGGTEAFF. In nucleotides, the CDR3 is TGTGCCAGCAGCTTGGTAACAGGGGGCACTGAAGCTTTCTTT.

This chain connects TRBV11-2 to TRBJ2-3, with TRBD1 identical over 7 bases. The J segment lost 3 bases and the V segment lost 0 bases, leaving 9 bases of the junction unmatched. This CDR3 region has 17 residues. Germline CDR1 and CDR2: SGHAT and FQNNGV. The CDR3 DNA sequence: TGTGCCAGCAGCTTAGAGCCCCGACAGGGTATTACAGATACGCAGTATTTT. Protein product: CASSLEPRQGITDTQYF.

The chain couples TRBV19 to TRBJ2-3; 9 nucleotides line up with TRBD2. J lost 10 bases, V lost 10 bases, and 15 bases had no gene match. CDR1 LNHDA and CDR2 SQIVND come from the germline V gene (reference sequence). The length of the CDR3 is 14 residues. DNA of the CDR3: TGTGCCACCGTCTCAGGGCGGGAGGGCCACGCGCAGTATTTT. This translates into CATVSGREGHAQYF.